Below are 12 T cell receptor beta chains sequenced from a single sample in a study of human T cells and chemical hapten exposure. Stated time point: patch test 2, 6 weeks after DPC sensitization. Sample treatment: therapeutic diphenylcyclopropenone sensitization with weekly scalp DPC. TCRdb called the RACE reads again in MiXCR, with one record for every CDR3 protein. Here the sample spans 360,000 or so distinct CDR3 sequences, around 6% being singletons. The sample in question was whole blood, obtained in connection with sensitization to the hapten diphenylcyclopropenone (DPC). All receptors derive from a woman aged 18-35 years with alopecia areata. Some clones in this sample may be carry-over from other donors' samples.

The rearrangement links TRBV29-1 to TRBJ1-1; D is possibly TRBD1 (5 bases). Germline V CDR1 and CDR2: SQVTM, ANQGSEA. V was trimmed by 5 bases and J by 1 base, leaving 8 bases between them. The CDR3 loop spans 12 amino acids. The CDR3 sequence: CSVLRENTEAFF. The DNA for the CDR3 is TGCAGCGTTCTCAGGGAGAACACTGAAGCTTTCTTT.

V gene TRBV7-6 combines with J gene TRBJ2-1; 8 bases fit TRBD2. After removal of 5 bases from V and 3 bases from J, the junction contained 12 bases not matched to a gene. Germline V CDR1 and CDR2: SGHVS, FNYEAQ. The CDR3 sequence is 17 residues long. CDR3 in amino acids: CASSIRAGAHIYNEQFF. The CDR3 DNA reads TGTGCCAGCAGCATAAGAGCGGGGGCCCATATCTACAATGAGCAGTTCTTC.

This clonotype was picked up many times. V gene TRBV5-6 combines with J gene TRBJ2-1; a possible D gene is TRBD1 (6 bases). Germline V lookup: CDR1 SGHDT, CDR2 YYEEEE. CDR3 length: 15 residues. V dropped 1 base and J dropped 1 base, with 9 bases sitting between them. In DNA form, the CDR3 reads TGTGCCAGCAGCTTGATGGGGGCATCCTACAATGAGCAGTTCTTC. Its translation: CASSLMGASYNEQFF. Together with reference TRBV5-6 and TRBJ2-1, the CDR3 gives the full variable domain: DAGVTQSPTHLIKTRGQQVTLRCSPKSGHDTVSWYQQALGQGPQFIFQYYEEEERQRGNFPDRFSGHQFPNYSSELNVNALLLGDSALYLCASSLMGASYNEQFFGPGTRLTVL.

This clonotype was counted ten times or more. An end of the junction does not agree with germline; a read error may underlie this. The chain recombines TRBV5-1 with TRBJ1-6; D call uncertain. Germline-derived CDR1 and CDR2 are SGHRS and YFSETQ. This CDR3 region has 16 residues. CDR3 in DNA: TGCGCCAGCAGTTTGGGTGATCCCGGATTAGGTTCACCCCTCCACTTT. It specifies CASSLGDPGLGSPLHF.

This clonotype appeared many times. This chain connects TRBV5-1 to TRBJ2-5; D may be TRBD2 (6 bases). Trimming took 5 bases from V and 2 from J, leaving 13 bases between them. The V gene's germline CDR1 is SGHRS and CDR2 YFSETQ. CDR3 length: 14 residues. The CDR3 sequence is CASRERGTQETQYF. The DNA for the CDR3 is TGCGCCAGCAGAGAACGAGGGACTCAAGAGACCCAGTACTTC.

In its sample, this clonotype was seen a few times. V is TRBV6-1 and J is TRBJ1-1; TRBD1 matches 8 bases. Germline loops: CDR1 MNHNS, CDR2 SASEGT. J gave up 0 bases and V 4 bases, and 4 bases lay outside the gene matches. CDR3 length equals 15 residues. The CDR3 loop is CASSGRTGLNTEAFF. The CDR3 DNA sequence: TGTGCCAGCAGTGGGAGGACAGGGTTGAACACTGAAGCTTTCTTT.

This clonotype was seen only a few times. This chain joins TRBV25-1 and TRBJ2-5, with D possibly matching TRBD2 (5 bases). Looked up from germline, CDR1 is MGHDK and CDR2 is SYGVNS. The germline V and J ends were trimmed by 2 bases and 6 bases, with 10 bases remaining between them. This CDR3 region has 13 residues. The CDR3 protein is CASSEHRGQTQYF. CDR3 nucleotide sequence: TGTGCCAGCAGTGAACATCGAGGGCAGACCCAGTACTTC.

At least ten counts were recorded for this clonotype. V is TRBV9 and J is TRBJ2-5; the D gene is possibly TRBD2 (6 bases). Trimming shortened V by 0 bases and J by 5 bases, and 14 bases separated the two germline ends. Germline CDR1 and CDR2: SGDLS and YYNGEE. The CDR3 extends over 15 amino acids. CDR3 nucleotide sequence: TGTGCCAGCAGCGTAGGGGTAGCGGCAGGGGAGACCCAGTACTTC. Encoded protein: CASSVGVAAGETQYF.

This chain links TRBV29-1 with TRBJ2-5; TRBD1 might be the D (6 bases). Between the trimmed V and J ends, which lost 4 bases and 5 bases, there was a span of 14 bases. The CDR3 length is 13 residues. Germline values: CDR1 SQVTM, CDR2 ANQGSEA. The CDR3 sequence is CSVGPRQVETQYF. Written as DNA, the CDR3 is TGCAGCGTTGGGCCCCGACAGGTTGAGACCCAGTACTTC.

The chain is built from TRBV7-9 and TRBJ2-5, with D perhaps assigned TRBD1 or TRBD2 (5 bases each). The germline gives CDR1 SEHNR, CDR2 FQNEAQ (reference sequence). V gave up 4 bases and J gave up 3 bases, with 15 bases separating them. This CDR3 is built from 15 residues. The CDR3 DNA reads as TGTGCCAGCAGCTCCCCTGGGGGTTCGGAAGAGACCCAGTACTTC. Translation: CASSSPGGSEETQYF.

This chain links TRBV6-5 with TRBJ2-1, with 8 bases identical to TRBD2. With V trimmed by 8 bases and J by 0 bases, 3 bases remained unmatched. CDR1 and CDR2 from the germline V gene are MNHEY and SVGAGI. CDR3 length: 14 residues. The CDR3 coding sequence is TGTGCCAGCCATCGGGGGGGCTCCTACAATGAGCAGTTCTTC. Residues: CASHRGGSYNEQFF.

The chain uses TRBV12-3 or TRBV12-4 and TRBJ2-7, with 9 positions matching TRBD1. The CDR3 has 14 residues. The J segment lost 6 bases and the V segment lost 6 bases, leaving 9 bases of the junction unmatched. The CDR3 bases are TGTGCCAGCAGCCCTTCGGGACAGGGAGGCGAGCAGTACTTC. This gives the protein CASSPSGQGGEQYF.